This record concerns one T cell receptor (beta chain) sequence. Germline V gene sequence: CDR1 MNHEY, CDR2 SVGAGI. The CDR3 runs 13 residues. Trimming took off 6 bases at V and 5 bases at J, with 14 bases between the two ends. The source of the sample is a study of blood T cells in healthy people across ages. PCR was performed a second time for roughly 7 to 12 cycles using a sample-barcoded 5' primer and a J-beta primer mix. From the 5' RACE reads, TCRdb called clonotypes with MiXCR, one entry per CDR3 protein. Of some 560,000 distinct CDR3 sequences in the sample, 27% were seen once. A further study also used this sample, focusing on T cells of mothers and their children.

The source of this sequence is a boy aged 2-15 years in good health. Sequencing input: blood. The rearrangement joins TRBV6-5 to TRBJ2-7; D remains ambiguous. CDR3 sequence: CASSPLRFNEQYF. The CDR3, as DNA: TGTGCCAGCAGCCCCCTCCGGTTCAACGAGCAGTACTTC.